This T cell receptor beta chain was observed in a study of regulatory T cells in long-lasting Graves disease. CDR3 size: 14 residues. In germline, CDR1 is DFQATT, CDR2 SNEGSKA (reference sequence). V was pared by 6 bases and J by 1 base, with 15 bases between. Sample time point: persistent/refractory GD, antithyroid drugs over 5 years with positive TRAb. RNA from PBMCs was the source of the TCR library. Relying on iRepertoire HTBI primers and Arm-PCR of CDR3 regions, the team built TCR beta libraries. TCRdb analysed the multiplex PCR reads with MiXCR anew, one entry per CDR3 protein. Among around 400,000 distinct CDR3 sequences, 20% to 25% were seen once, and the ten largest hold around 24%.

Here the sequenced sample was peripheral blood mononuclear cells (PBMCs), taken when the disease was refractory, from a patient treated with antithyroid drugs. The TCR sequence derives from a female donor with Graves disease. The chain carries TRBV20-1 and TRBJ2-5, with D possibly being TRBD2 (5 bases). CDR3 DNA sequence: TGCAGTGCCCTGGACCCGCGGGTCCAAGAGACCCAGTACTTC. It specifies CSALDPRVQETQYF.